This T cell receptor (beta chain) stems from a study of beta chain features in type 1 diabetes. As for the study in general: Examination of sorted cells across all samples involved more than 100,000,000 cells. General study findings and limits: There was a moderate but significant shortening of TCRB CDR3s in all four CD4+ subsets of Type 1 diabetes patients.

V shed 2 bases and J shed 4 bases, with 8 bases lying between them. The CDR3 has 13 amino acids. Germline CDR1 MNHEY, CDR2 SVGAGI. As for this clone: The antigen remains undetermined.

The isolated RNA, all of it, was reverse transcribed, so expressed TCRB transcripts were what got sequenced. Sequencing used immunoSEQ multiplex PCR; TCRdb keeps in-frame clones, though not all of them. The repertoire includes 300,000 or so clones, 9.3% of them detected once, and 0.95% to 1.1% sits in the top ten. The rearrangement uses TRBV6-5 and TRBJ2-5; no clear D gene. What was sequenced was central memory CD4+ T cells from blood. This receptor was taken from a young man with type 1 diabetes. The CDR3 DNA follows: TGTGCCAGCAGTTACCGACCCCCAGAGACCCAGTACTTC. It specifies CASSYRPPETQYF.